This T cell receptor (beta chain) was captured in a study of neurological immune-mediated disorders (dated by TCRdb to between 2018 and 2020). About the investigation overall: The study compared peripheral blood TCR-beta repertoires of HTLV-I-associated myelopathy (HAM/TSP) patients, multiple sclerosis patients and healthy controls using UMI-based sequencing. The 95 to 110 TCR-beta libraries covered PBMC samples along with longitudinal samples, technical triplicates, and paired sorted CD4+ and CD8+ T-cell subsets. Of the roughly 68 subjects in the cohort, about 14 were HAM/TSP patients, about 34 were multiple sclerosis patients, and roughly 20 were healthy controls. The study at large found these results: TCR clonal expansion was highest in HAM/TSP patients and lowest in MS patients, with MS patients falling below even healthy controls. No identical CDR3 amino acid sequences were shared among expanded clones across subjects, suggesting private TCR-beta repertoires in all groups.

cDNA was synthesized by template-switch 5'RACE using a primer carrying a 10-nucleotide random unique molecular identifier by which each TCR transcript was tagged. Every sequencing run covered 15-18 subjects and yielded more than 170 million TCR-beta sequences. Total RNA was extracted with the RNeasy kit. TCR-beta VDJ regions were amplified with primers for the TCR constant region and the 5'RACE anchor, using the KAPA Real-time Library Amplification kit. Sample indexes and Illumina adaptors were added in a first PCR, after which library yield was increased in a second PCR. The roughly 650 bp TCR product was size-selected on a 2% E-gel SizeSelection system after Ampure bead purification. Before pooling, library quality was checked on a Bioanalyzer, concentration was measured with Qubit, and libraries were quantified with the Kapa Library Quantification kit. Paired-end 2 x 150 bp sequencing of the libraries was performed on an Illumina HiSeq 2500. To increase sequence diversity, about 23-30% phiX was spiked into each library pool. As for the original processing: The UMI-based MiGEC pipeline processed quality-filtered reads and removed over 80% of raw TCR sequences during error correction. VDJ genes were aligned to IMGT germline references, and each clonotype was defined by a unique CDR3 amino acid sequence together with V-J genes. Clonal expansion, Shannon diversity and CDR3 relatedness (CalcPairwiseDistances, ClusterSamples) were evaluated with VDJtools, and phylogenetic trees were built with CLCbio workbench. Clones with at least 8 unique UMIs were defined as expanded, with this threshold being based on coefficient-of-variation modelling across technical triplicates. Using fastp trimming at Q25 and MiXCR clonotype assembly, TCRdb reanalyzed the public sequencing data and kept in-frame beta chains. Duplicate CDR3 protein sequences are folded into a single record with the most common DNA and genes. The V and J calls shown here were made by TCRdb, not taken from the authors' results. In this sample the table shows 25,000 to 35,000 distinct CDR3 sequences, around 4.5% of which occur a single time. In total, the top ten clones hold 20% to 25% of the sample.

This clonotype was detected many times. This clone's antigen is unknown. No much larger clonotype is one base removed from it; base qualities were not supplied. Healthy controls were blood bank volunteers in Maryland, USA. Unsorted PBMC libraries were generated from 2 million PBMCs stored in RNAlater at -80 °C until RNA extraction. Peripheral blood was subjected to Ficoll-Hypaque density gradient centrifugation to isolate PBMCs, which were then cryopreserved in liquid nitrogen. The origin of this receptor is a man aged 18 to 29 in good health. The specimen was PBMCs.

The nucleotide sequence reads as follows: TGTGCCATCAGTGCCCCCGGGGCCACTGAAGCTTTCTTT. Its product reads: CAISAPGATEAFF. Here the chain combines TRBV10-3 and TRBJ1-1; perhaps TRBD1 is the D gene, with 5 bases matching. CDR1 is given as ENHRY and CDR2 as SYGVKD, both from the germline V gene. The cysteine opens and the phenylalanine closes a CDR3 of 13 amino acids. Just the 39-base CDR3 DNA is kept, in frame starting at base 1. The germline ends are 10 bases apart after V is trimmed by 4 bases and J by 4 bases.